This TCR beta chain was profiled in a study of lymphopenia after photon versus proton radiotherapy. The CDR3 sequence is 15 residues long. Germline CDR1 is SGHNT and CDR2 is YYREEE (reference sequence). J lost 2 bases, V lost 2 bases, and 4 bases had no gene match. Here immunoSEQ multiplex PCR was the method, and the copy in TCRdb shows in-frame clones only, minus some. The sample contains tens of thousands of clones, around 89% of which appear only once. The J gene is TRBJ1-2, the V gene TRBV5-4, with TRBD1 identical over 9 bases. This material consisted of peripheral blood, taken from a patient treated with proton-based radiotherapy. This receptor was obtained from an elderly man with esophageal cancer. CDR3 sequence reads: CASSFGTGINYGYTF. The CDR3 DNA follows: TGTGCCAGCAGCTTCGGGACAGGGATAAACTATGGCTACACCTTC.